The present T cell receptor beta chain was sequenced within a study of shared clonotypes between healthy human individuals. Sequencing used immunoSEQ multiplex PCR; TCRdb keeps in-frame clones, though not all of them. The sample gives a few hundred thousand clones, 87% of which show up once; under 20% is in the top ten. The CDR3 loop spans 14 amino acids. Germline V CDR1 and CDR2: SGHDT, YYEEEE. With 8 bases clipped from V and 5 bases from J, the junction kept 10 bases outside the gene matches. The chain uses TRBV5-6 and TRBJ2-5, with 9 nucleotides matching TRBD1. The sequencing input was memory CD8+ T cells sorted from blood. Noted subset: CD45RO+ cells pooled with CCR7-negative TemRA cells. The sequence was obtained from a man in his late teens or twenties in good health. The CDR3 DNA reads as TGTGCCAGTTCCCGTACAGGGGGCGGGGAGACCCAGTACTTC. It encodes CASSRTGGGETQYF.